This T cell receptor (beta chain) was documented in a study of T cells in Graves' hyperthyroidism and ophthalmopathy. RNA transcripts yielded amplified TCR beta CDR3 regions. The TCR CDR3 first-round RT-PCR relied on the HTBI primer set. TCRdb reanalysed the multiplex PCR reads using MiXCR and keeps one entry per CDR3 protein. The data contain roughly 500,000 distinct CDR3 sequences, under 60% of them singletons. Germline-derived CDR1 and CDR2 are LNHNV and YYDKDF (reference sequence). V lost 3 bases, J lost 0 bases, and 5 bases lay in between. The CDR3 contains 13 residues. V is TRBV15 and J is TRBJ1-1; D unclear. This TCR was recovered from an adult woman with Graves' disease, either hyperthyroidism or ophthalmopathy (not recorded which). The sequenced sample consisted of peripheral blood or thyroid tissue (not recorded which). The CDR3 protein is CATSSEVNTEAFF. The CDR3 DNA follows: TGTGCCACCAGCAGCGAGGTGAACACTGAAGCTTTCTTT.